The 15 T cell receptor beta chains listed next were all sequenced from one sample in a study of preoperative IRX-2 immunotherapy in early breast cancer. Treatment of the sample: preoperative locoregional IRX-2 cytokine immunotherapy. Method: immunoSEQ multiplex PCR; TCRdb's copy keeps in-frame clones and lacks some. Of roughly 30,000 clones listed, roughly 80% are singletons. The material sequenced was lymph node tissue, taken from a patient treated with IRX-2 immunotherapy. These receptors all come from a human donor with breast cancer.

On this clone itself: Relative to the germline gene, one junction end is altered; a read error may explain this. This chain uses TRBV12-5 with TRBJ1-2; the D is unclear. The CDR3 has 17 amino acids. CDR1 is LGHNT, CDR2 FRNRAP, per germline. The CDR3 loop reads CASGLVRPPGFGYSYTF. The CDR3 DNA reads TGTGCTAGTGGTTTGGTACGGCCCCCGGGATTCGGCTATAGCTACACCTTC.

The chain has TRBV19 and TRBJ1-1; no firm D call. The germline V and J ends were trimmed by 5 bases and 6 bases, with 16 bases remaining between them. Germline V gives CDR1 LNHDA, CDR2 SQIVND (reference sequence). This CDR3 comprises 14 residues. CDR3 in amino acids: CASSPQGRGAEAFF. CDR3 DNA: TGTGCCAGTAGTCCCCAAGGACGGGGAGCTGAAGCTTTCTTT.

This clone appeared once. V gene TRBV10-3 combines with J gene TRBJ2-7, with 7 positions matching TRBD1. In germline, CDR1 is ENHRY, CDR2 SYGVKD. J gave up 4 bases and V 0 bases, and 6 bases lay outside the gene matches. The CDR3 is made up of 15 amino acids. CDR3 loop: CAISESRQGEYEQYF. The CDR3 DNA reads TGTGCCATCAGTGAGTCTCGACAGGGAGAGTACGAGCAGTACTTC.

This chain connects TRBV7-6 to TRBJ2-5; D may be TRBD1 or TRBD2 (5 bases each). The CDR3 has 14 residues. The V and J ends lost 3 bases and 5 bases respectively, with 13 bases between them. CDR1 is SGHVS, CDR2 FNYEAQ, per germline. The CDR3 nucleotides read TGTGCCAGCAGCTTGGGACCGGTCGAGGAGACCCAGTACTTC. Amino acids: CASSLGPVEETQYF.

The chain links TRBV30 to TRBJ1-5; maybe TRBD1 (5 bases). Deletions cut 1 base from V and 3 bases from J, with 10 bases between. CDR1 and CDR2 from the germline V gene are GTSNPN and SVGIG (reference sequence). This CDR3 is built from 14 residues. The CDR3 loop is CAWSGPGNNQPQHF. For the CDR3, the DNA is TGTGCCTGGAGTGGTCCAGGGAACAATCAGCCCCAGCATTTT.

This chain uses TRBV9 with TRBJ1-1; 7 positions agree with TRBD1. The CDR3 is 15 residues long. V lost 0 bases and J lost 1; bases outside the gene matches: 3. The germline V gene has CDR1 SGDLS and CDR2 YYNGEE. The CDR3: CASSVEGARNTEAFF. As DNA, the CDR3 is TGTGCCAGCAGCGTAGAGGGGGCAAGGAACACTGAAGCTTTCTTT.

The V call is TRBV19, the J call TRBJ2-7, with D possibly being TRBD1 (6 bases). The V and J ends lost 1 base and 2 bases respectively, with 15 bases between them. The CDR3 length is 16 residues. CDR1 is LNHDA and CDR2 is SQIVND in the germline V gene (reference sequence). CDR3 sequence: CASSIASGTQPYEQYF. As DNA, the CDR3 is TGTGCCAGTAGTATAGCATCCGGGACACAGCCCTACGAGCAGTACTTC.

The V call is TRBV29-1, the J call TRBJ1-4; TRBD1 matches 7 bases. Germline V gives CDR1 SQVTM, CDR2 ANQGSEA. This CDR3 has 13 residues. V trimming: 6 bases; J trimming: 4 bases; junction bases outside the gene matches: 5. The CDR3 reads CSVRTGYNEKLFF. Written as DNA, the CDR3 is TGCAGCGTGAGGACAGGTTATAATGAAAAACTGTTTTTT.

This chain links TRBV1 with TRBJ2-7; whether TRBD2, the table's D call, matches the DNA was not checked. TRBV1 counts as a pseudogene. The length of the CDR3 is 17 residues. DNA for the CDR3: TGCGCCAGCAGCCAAGGGAGGCGTGGTAGCGGGAGTCTCGAGCAGTACTTC. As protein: CASSQGRRGSGSLEQYF.

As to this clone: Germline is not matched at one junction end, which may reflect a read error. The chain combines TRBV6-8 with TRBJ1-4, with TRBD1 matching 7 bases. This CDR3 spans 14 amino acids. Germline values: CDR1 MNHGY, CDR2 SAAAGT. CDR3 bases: TGTGCCATCAGTGGACAGGTGGGGAGTGAAAAACTGTTTTTT. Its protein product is CAISGQVGSEKLFF.

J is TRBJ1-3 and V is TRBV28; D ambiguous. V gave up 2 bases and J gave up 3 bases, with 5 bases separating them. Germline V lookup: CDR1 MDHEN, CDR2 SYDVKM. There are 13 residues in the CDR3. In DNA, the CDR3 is TGTGCCAGCAGTTTACCACATGGAAACACCATATATTTT. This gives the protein CASSLPHGNTIYF.

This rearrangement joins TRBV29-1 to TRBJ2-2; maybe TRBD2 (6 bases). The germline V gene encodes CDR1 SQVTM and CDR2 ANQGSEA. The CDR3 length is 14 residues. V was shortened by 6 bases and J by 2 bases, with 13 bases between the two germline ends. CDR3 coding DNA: TGCAGCGTCACGGGACTTTTCAACACCGGGGAGCTGTTTTTT. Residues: CSVTGLFNTGELFF.

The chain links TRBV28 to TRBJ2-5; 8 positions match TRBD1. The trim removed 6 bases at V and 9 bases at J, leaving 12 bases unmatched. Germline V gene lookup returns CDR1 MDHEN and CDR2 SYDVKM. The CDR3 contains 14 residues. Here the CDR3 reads CASRPKQGARAQYF. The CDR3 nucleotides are TGTGCCAGCAGACCTAAGCAGGGGGCGCGAGCCCAGTACTTC.

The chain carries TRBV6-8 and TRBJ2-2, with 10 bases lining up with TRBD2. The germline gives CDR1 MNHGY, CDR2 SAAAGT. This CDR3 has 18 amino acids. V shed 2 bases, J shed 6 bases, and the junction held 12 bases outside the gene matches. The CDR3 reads CASSYPGVGLAVAGELFF. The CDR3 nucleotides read TGTGCCAGCAGTTACCCGGGAGTCGGACTAGCGGTTGCCGGGGAGCTGTTTTTT.

The CDR3 loop reads CASSLSRGATDTQYF. For the CDR3, the DNA is TGTGCCAGCAGCTTATCGCGGGGCGCCACAGATACGCAGTATTTT. V and J are TRBV11-3 and TRBJ2-3, with TRBD2 as a possible D gene (6 bases). Germline V lookup: CDR1 SGHNT, CDR2 YENEEA. Trimming shortened V by 2 bases and J by 2 bases, and 11 bases separated the two germline ends. The CDR3 runs to 15 residues.